Each of the 9 T cell receptor beta chains below was sequenced from the same sample in a study of T-cell memory formation after mild COVID-19. TCRdb called the 5' RACE reads again in MiXCR, with one record for every CDR3 protein. The table shows around 150,000 distinct CDR3 sequences, with around 10% occurring only once. Material for sequencing was PBMCs or a T cell subset sorted from them (not recorded which). The receptor source for this set is a man in his late teens or twenties who had mild COVID-19 (a few samples of this study predate the infection). Cell type and time point are not known.

This clonotype was seen repeatedly, ten times or more. The rearrangement links TRBV5-1 to TRBJ2-7; 9 nucleotides line up with TRBD1. This CDR3 region has 17 residues. Looked up from germline, CDR1 is SGHRS and CDR2 is YFSETQ. V was clipped by 4 bases and J by 0 bases; unmatched bases: 11. The CDR3 nucleotides are TGCGCCAGCAGCGCAGGGGCGGGACAGGGAAGCTCCTACGAGCAGTACGTC. Translated, it gives CASSAGAGQGSSYEQYV.

This clonotype was detected a few times. This chain links TRBV12-3 or TRBV12-4 with TRBJ2-7; a weak D match, TRBD2 (5 bases). This CDR3 has 12 amino acids. V lost 4 bases and J 10 bases, leaving 14 bases between the germline ends. CDR3 amino acids: CASSSTGLIQYF. As DNA, the CDR3 is TGTGCCAGCAGTTCGACCGGACTCATCCAGTACTTC.

CDR3 bases: TGCAGCCCAGGGGTAGCTAGCACAGATACGCAGTATTTT. Translated, it gives CSPGVASTDTQYF. The V and J genes are TRBV20-1 and TRBJ2-3; possible D gene TRBD1, 6 bases. CDR1 and CDR2 (germline): DFQATT, SNEGSKA (reference sequence). The CDR3 runs to 13 residues.

Here the CDR3 DNA reads TGTGCCAGCAGCTTTGGGGGGCAGACTGAAGCTTTCTTT. Translated, it gives CASSFGGQTEAFF. This chain connects TRBV7-3 to TRBJ1-1; D perhaps matches TRBD1 (6 bases). Trimming removed 3 bases from V and 5 bases from J, with 10 bases in between. The V gene's germline CDR1 is SGHTA and CDR2 FQGTGA. The length of the CDR3 is 13 residues.

The table lists this clonotype with a few counts. V gene TRBV7-2 combines with J gene TRBJ1-2; D possibly corresponds to TRBD1 (6 bases). The germline V gene has CDR1 SGHTA and CDR2 FQGNSA. Trimming took 5 bases from V and 4 from J, leaving 8 bases between them. The CDR3 has 12 amino acids. As DNA, the CDR3 is TGTGCCAGCAGCCCACAGGGCTATGGCTACACCTTC. Amino acids: CASSPQGYGYTF.

A few counts support this clonotype. The rearrangement uses TRBV4-1 and TRBJ2-7; possibly TRBD1 for D (5 bases). Germline values: CDR1 MGHRA, CDR2 YSYEKL. V lost 2 bases and J 5 bases, leaving 16 bases between the germline ends. CDR3 length: 15 residues. CDR3 DNA sequence: TGCGCCAGCAGCCAACTCTCTCCAGGGCCCCACGAGCAGTACTTC. Protein product: CASSQLSPGPHEQYF.

The V gene is TRBV9, the J gene TRBJ1-5; the D is unclear. Germline loops: CDR1 SGDLS, CDR2 YYNGEE. V lost 0 bases and J lost 3, with 4 bases in between. This CDR3 region has 13 residues. The CDR3, as DNA: TGTGCCAGCAGCGTAGACCACAATCAGCCCCAGCATTTT. Translating gives CASSVDHNQPQHF.

V is TRBV11-2 and J is TRBJ2-5, with 14 bases fitting TRBD2. V lost 5 bases, J lost 5 bases, and 7 bases stayed unmatched. The CDR3 is 16 amino acids. Germline CDR1 is SGHAT and CDR2 is FQNNGV. The chain's CDR3 is CASSLQGLAGAETQYF. In nucleotides, the CDR3 is TGTGCCAGCAGCCTCCAGGGACTAGCGGGGGCGGAGACCCAGTACTTC.

V usage is TRBV3-1 and J usage is TRBJ1-2; D possibly corresponds to TRBD1 (6 bases). Trimming shortened V by 4 bases and J by 5 bases, and 17 bases separated the two germline ends. In germline, CDR1 is LGHDT, CDR2 YNNKEL (reference sequence). The CDR3 is 15 amino acids. CDR3 residues: CASSPGHPGQYGYTF. CDR3 bases: TGTGCCAGCAGCCCGGGACACCCGGGTCAATATGGCTACACCTTC.